What follows are 23 T cell receptor beta chains derived from one specimen sequenced in a study of T cells in Graves' hyperthyroidism and ophthalmopathy (dated by TCRdb to about 2019). To prepare the library, multiplex PCR was applied. The sequencing machine was an Illumina HiSeq 2000. Amplification of TCR beta CDR3 regions was carried out from RNA transcripts. A first-round RT-PCR of the TCR CDR3 used the HTBI primer set with the Qiagen OneStep RT-PCR kit. The raw public data were reprocessed by TCRdb itself: fastp quality trimming at Q25, MiXCR clonotype calling, in-frame beta chains only. Under each unique CDR3 protein, matching rows form one entry showing the most common genes and DNA. This sample is represented by some 250,000 distinct CDR3 sequences; around 15% of them were singletons. The ten most abundant clones make up 30% of the sample. Sequencing was performed on blood. The source is a woman aged 45 to 65 with Graves' hyperthyroidism that later progressed to Graves' ophthalmopathy.

This clonotype was found a few times. The J gene is TRBJ2-5, the V gene TRBV4-2; 10 nucleotides agree with TRBD2. J was trimmed by 3 bases and V by 1 base; bases with no gene match: 5. This CDR3 has 16 residues. Germline CDR1 and CDR2: LGHNA and YNFKEQ. CDR3 coding DNA: TGTGCCAGCAGCCAAGGACACGGGACTAGCGAAGAGACCCAGTACTTC. Translated, it gives CASSQGHGTSEETQYF.

This clonotype came up many times. The chain recombines TRBV28 with TRBJ1-2, with D perhaps matching TRBD1 (6 bases). The germline V gene encodes CDR1 MDHEN and CDR2 SYDVKM. The CDR3 spans 15 residues. V was trimmed by 1 base and J by 4 bases, leaving 13 bases between them. DNA for the CDR3: TGTGCCAGCAGTTTATCCTCTGGGGGCACCTATGGCTACACCTTC. It yields the protein CASSLSSGGTYGYTF.

This clonotype was seen ten or more times. The genes are TRBV5-1 and TRBJ1-4, with TRBD1 matching over 7 bases. This CDR3 is built from 15 residues. V was clipped by 5 bases and J by 3 bases; unmatched bases: 7. Germline V gene lookup returns CDR1 SGHRS and CDR2 YFSETQ. The CDR3 loop is CASSKRQGPNEKLFF. CDR3 in DNA: TGCGCCAGCAGTAAAAGACAGGGACCTAATGAAAAACTGTTTTTT. Full variable domain (missing parts from reference TRBV5-1 and TRBJ1-4): KAGVTQTPRYLIKTRGQQVTLSCSPISGHRSVSWYQQTPGQGLQFLFEYFSETQRNKGNFPGRFSGRQFSNSRSEMNVSTLELGDSALYLCASSKRQGPNEKLFFGSGTQLSVL.

The rearrangement uses TRBV11-2 and TRBJ2-7; no clear D gene. Germline V gene data show CDR1 as SGHAT and CDR2 as FQNNGV. V was cut by 6 bases and J by 1 base, with 13 bases left in between. The CDR3 sequence is 14 residues long. CDR3 residues: CASSSFDGSYEQYF. The CDR3 nucleotides read TGTGCCAGCAGTTCCTTCGACGGTTCCTACGAGCAGTACTTC. The complete variable domain, with remaining parts taken from reference TRBV11-2 and TRBJ2-7, reads EAGVAQSPRYKIIEKRQSVAFWCNPISGHATLYWYQQILGQGPKLLIQFQNNGVVDDSQLPKDRFSAERLKGVDSTLKIQPAKLEDSAVYLCASSSFDGSYEQYFGPGTRLTVT.

This clonotype came up a few times. The chain employs TRBV3-1 and TRBJ2-1, with TRBD2 identical over 10 bases. Unmatched junction bases numbered 2, after V lost 3 bases and J lost 6 bases. The CDR3 runs 14 residues. Germline values: CDR1 LGHDT, CDR2 YNNKEL (reference sequence). DNA for the CDR3: TGTGCCAGCAGCCATCGGACTAGCGGCAATGAGCAGTTCTTC. This encodes CASSHRTSGNEQFF.

This clonotype was observed many times. The chain is built from TRBV30 and TRBJ2-7, with D perhaps TRBD1 (6 bases). The CDR3 extends over 14 amino acids. CDR1 and CDR2 from the germline V gene are GTSNPN and SVGIG (reference sequence). V was shortened by 0 bases and J by 9 bases, with 18 bases between the two germline ends. The CDR3 here is CAWSVVGAFQRQYF. The CDR3 region has the DNA TGTGCCTGGAGTGTAGTGGGGGCTTTCCAGCGGCAGTACTTC.

This clonotype has only a few counts. V usage is TRBV5-6 and J usage is TRBJ1-4; 9 bases agree with TRBD1. The germline gives CDR1 SGHDT, CDR2 YYEEEE. The junction had 6 bases not matched to a gene; V was cut back by 4 bases and J by 5 bases. The CDR3 runs 15 residues. The CDR3 here is CASSQQGAENEKLFF. CDR3 coding DNA: TGTGCCAGCAGCCAACAGGGGGCGGAGAATGAAAAACTGTTTTTT. Supplemented by reference TRBV5-6 and TRBJ1-4, the full variable domain reads DAGVTQSPTHLIKTRGQQVTLRCSPKSGHDTVSWYQQALGQGPQFIFQYYEEEERQRGNFPDRFSGHQFPNYSSELNVNALLLGDSALYLCASSQQGAENEKLFFGSGTQLSVL.

This clonotype was counted ten times or more. V gene TRBV30 combines with J gene TRBJ2-3; tentatively, D is TRBD2 (5 bases). The V and J ends lost 5 bases and 1 base respectively, with 10 bases between them. Germline assignment: CDR1 GTSNPN and CDR2 SVGIG (reference sequence). The CDR3 runs to 13 residues. CDR3 sequence: CAWRGRGTDTQYF. CDR3 in DNA: TGTGCCTGGCGGGGAAGGGGCACAGATACGCAGTATTTT.

There are many counts of this clonotype. The chain uses TRBV20-1 and TRBJ2-1, with D perhaps matching TRBD2 (6 bases). V was pared by 6 bases and J by 10 bases, with 16 bases between. Germline CDR1 reads DFQATT; CDR2 reads SNEGSKA (reference sequence). There are 12 residues in the CDR3. The CDR3 DNA sequence: TGCAGTGCCCTCAGCGGACGGGGGGAGCAGTTCTTC. Protein product: CSALSGRGEQFF.

This clonotype has just a few counts. The V gene is TRBV7-2, the J gene TRBJ2-7; D remains ambiguous. With 2 bases removed from V and 6 bases from J, the gap between germline ends came to 5 bases. The length of the CDR3 is 11 residues. Germline lookup yields CDR1 SGHTA and CDR2 FQGNSA. DNA for the CDR3: TGTGCCAGCAGCTTAAACGGCGAGCAGTACTTC. It codes for CASSLNGEQYF.

Many counts were recorded for this clonotype. The chain links TRBV6-1 to TRBJ2-7; D not certain. V was clipped by 8 bases and J by 5 bases, with 19 bases between them. CDR3 length: 14 amino acids. Germline V gene sequence: CDR1 MNHNS, CDR2 SASEGT. CDR3 sequence (DNA): TGTGCCAGCCACCTCAGCCGGTTGGGCGACGAGCAGTACTTC. This codes for CASHLSRLGDEQYF.

This clonotype was picked up many times. V usage is TRBV27 and J usage is TRBJ2-7; D uncertain. CDR1 MNHEY and CDR2 SMNVEV come from the germline V gene (reference sequence). This CDR3 has 13 residues. V dropped 3 bases and J dropped 7 bases, with 13 bases sitting between them. The CDR3 here is CASSFLRAEEQYF. CDR3 DNA sequence: TGTGCCAGCAGTTTCCTACGGGCGGAGGAGCAGTACTTC.

This chain connects TRBV20-1 to TRBJ1-5; D unclear. Deletions cut 3 bases from V and 5 bases from J, with 14 bases between. The V gene's germline CDR1 is DFQATT and CDR2 SNEGSKA (reference sequence). CDR3 size: 14 residues. The CDR3 sequence is CSASPGATDQPQHF. The CDR3 nucleotides read TGCAGTGCTAGTCCGGGTGCAACTGATCAGCCCCAGCATTTT.

This clonotype was detected ten times or more. The chain employs TRBV6-1 and TRBJ1-1; a weak D match, TRBD1 (6 bases). V gave up 5 bases and J gave up 0 bases, with 16 bases separating them. CDR3 length equals 16 residues. Per germline, CDR1 MNHNS and CDR2 SASEGT. CDR3 sequence (DNA): TGTGCCAGCAGTTACGACACGGCAGGGGTGAACACTGAAGCTTTCTTT. This translates into CASSYDTAGVNTEAFF.

There are many counts of this clonotype. The chain links TRBV5-1 to TRBJ2-7; possibly TRBD1 for D (5 bases). Trimming took off 2 bases at V and 3 bases at J, with 12 bases between the two ends. The germline CDR1 and CDR2 sequences are SGHRS and YFSETQ. The CDR3 is 14 amino acids. The CDR3 DNA sequence: TGCGCCAGCAGCTTAGGGCAGGGATACTACGAGCAGTACTTC. Amino acids: CASSLGQGYYEQYF.

This clonotype appeared a few times. V and J are TRBV20-1 and TRBJ2-7; the match to TRBD2 covers 11 bases. CDR1 is DFQATT, CDR2 SNEGSKA, per germline (reference sequence). This CDR3 has 15 amino acids. V lost 0 bases to trimming and J lost 7 bases; unmatched junction nucleotides: 8. The CDR3, as DNA: TGCAGTGCTAGAGACCTAGCGGGAGGATCGCGGGAGCAGTACTTC. It translates to CSARDLAGGSREQYF.

This clonotype was seen many times. This chain links TRBV7-3 with TRBJ2-7, with TRBD2 matching over 10 bases. The length of the CDR3 is 15 residues. Per the germline V gene, CDR1 is SGHTA and CDR2 is FQGTGA. The J segment lost 5 bases and the V segment lost 3 bases, leaving 7 bases of the junction unmatched. Here the CDR3 DNA reads TGTGCCAGCAGCTTTTCGGCTAGCGGGAGCCACGAGCAGTACTTC. Its translation: CASSFSASGSHEQYF.

This clonotype has a count of ten or more. The chain uses TRBV20-1 and TRBJ2-5; unclear D gene. The CDR3 runs 13 residues. The ends were cut back, 3 bases at V and 1 base at J, with 9 bases in the middle. CDR1 DFQATT and CDR2 SNEGSKA come from the germline V gene (reference sequence). The CDR3: CSASSLGQETQYF. For the CDR3, the DNA is TGCAGTGCTAGTTCGCTGGGCCAAGAGACCCAGTACTTC.

This clonotype was counted at least ten times. The rearrangement uses TRBV27 and TRBJ1-4; D perhaps matches TRBD1 (5 bases). The CDR3 has 14 amino acids. The V end lost 6 bases, the J end lost 4 bases, and 12 bases lay between the germline ends. In germline, CDR1 is MNHEY, CDR2 SMNVEV (reference sequence). CDR3 in amino acids: CASRGVGVNEKLFF. The DNA of the CDR3 is TGTGCCAGCAGGGGGGTAGGGGTTAATGAAAAACTGTTTTTT.

This clonotype was detected many times. V and J are TRBV3-1 and TRBJ1-1; perhaps TRBD1 as D (5 bases). V gave up 6 bases and J gave up 9 bases, with 14 bases separating them. Germline values: CDR1 LGHDT, CDR2 YNNKEL (reference sequence). CDR3 length equals 12 residues. Here the CDR3 DNA reads TGTGCCAGCAGTGACGGACAAGCAAAAGCTTTCTTT. It translates to CASSDGQAKAFF.

This clonotype came up many times. The chain uses TRBV5-1 and TRBJ2-2; 9 nucleotides line up with TRBD2. The CDR3 length is 20 residues. Looked up from germline, CDR1 is SGHRS and CDR2 is YFSETQ. V dropped 3 bases and J dropped 0; count of bases not matched to a gene: 15. This CDR3 reads CASSSPRRGGRVTNTGELFF. CDR3 DNA: TGCGCCAGCAGCTCGCCCAGGCGTGGCGGGAGGGTTACGAACACCGGGGAGCTGTTTTTT.

This clonotype occurred many times. The chain is built from TRBV5-1 and TRBJ2-6; D perhaps matches TRBD1 (6 bases). The CDR3 is made up of 15 amino acids. CDR1 SGHRS and CDR2 YFSETQ come from the germline V gene. Trimming removed 3 bases at V and 2 bases at J, with 9 bases between. The CDR3 nucleotides are TGCGCCAGCAGCTCCAACAGGGCTGGGGCCAACGTCCTGACTTTC. Encoded protein: CASSSNRAGANVLTF.

This clonotype was detected ten times or more. The rearrangement links TRBV28 to TRBJ2-6; D uncertain. This CDR3 contains 14 residues. Germline V gene sequence: CDR1 MDHEN, CDR2 SYDVKM. Between the trimmed V and J ends, which lost 5 bases and 0 bases, there was a span of 5 bases. The CDR3 coding sequence is TGTGCCAGCAGTATAACCTCTGGGGCCAACGTCCTGACTTTC. As protein: CASSITSGANVLTF.